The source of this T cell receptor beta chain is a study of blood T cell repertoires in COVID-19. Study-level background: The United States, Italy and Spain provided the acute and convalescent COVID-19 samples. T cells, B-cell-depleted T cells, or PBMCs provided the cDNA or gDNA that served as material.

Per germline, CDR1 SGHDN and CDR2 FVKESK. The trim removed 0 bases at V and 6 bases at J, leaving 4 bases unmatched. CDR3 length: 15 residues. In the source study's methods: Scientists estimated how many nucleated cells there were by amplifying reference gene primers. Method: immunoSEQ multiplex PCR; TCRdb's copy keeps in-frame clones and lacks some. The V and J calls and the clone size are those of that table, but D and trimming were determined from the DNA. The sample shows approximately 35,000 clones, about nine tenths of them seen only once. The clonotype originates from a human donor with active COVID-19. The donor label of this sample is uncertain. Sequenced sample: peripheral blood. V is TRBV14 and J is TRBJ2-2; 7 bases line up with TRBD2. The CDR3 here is CASSQDESGAGELFF. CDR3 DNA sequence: TGTGCCAGCAGCCAAGATGAAAGCGGGGCCGGGGAGCTGTTTTTT.